A selection of T cell receptor beta chains follows, all from one sample in a study of blood T cell repertoires in COVID-19. Assay used: immunoSEQ multiplex PCR; TCRdb lists only in-frame clones, some missing. This table has roughly 130,000 clones, 70% to 80% appearing once. Material: peripheral blood. The receptor source for this set is a woman in her seventies with COVID-19, enrolled during active disease. Each CDR3 is given with its conserved first and last residue. The D gene is left open where the match is weak. Size tells how often a clone was seen (once, few, many) or the class of an expanded clone, and some rows leave it out.

j_call v_call d_call clone_size cdr3_nt cdr3_aa
TRBJ2-5 TRBV5-4 NA once TGTGCCAGCAGCTTTCGAGGGGAGACCCAGTACTTC CASSFRGETQYF
TRBJ1-1 TRBV6-6 TRBD1 NA TGTGCCAGCAGCAAGACAGGGCTGAACACTGAAGCTTTCTTT CASSKTGLNTEAFF
TRBJ2-1 TRBV2 TRBD2 NA TGTGCCAGCAGTGAACCAACTGGACTAGCGGGGGGTGGTTGGTGGTTCTTC CASSEPTGLAGGGWWFF
TRBJ2-7 TRBV27 NA NA TGTGCCAGCAGTCCCCGGTCTGGGGGCCCATCCTACGAGCAGTACTTC CASSPRSGGPSYEQYF
TRBJ2-5 TRBV3-1/TRBV3-2 NA NA TGTGCCAGCAGCCCCAATACACAGCCGCAAGAGACCCAGTACTTC CASSPNTQPQETQYF
TRBJ1-2 TRBV7-9 NA NA TGTGCCAGCAGCAATTCGACCAGGGCCCCCTATGGCTACACCTTC CASSNSTRAPYGYTF
TRBJ1-1 TRBV11-3 TRBD1 NA TGTGCCAGCAGCTCCGGCAGGGGGACTGAAGCTTTCTTT CASSSGRGTEAFF
TRBJ2-3 TRBV19 NA NA TGTGCCAGTAGTATGGCTAGCCTCACAGATACGCAGTATTTT CASSMASLTDTQYF
TRBJ2-3 TRBV5-5 TRBD1 NA TGTGCCAGCAGCTGGGACAGTAGCACAGATACGCAGTATTTT CASSWDSSTDTQYF
TRBJ2-7 TRBV15 TRBD2 once TGTGCCACCAGCAGAGATGGCACTAGCGGGGGACGATCCTACGAGCAGTACTTC CATSRDGTSGGRSYEQYF
TRBJ2-7 TRBV6-5 NA NA TGTGCCAGCAGTTACCTACAGGGTTACGAGCAGTACTTC CASSYLQGYEQYF
TRBJ2-7 TRBV4-1 NA NA TGCGCCAGCAGCCCCTCGACAGGAAGGGCACCCTACGAGCAGTACTTC CASSPSTGRAPYEQYF
TRBJ2-1 TRBV27 TRBD2 NA TGTGCCAGCAGTTTAGGGAGGACTAGCGGGCAACGGCCCGATGAGCAGTTCTTC CASSLGRTSGQRPDEQFF
TRBJ2-1 TRBV9 TRBD1 NA TGTGCCAGCAATCCGGGACAGGGGAAACATGAGCAGTTCTTC CASNPGQGKHEQFF
TRBJ1-6 TRBV28 NA few TGTGCCAGCAGACCGGGACACTATAATTCACCCCTCCACTTT CASRPGHYNSPLHF
TRBJ1-4 TRBV19 NA once TGTGCCAGTAGAACCCGCCTCGGGCAGGGGATCGAAAAACTGTTTTTT CASRTRLGQGIEKLFF
TRBJ2-4 TRBV6-1 NA NA TGTGCCAGCAGTGAAGAGGGCGGGCAGCCGAAAAACATTCAGTACTTC CASSEEGGQPKNIQYF
TRBJ1-5 TRBV5-5 TRBD1 NA TGTGCCAGCAGCTTGAGGGGGCTGTATGAGAATCAGCCCCAGCATTTT CASSLRGLYENQPQHF
TRBJ1-6 TRBV6-6 TRBD1 NA TGTGCCAGCAGCGGAACCAGACCCGGACAGGGGCCTAGCTCCTATAATTCACCCCTCCACTTT CASSGTRPGQGPSSYNSPLHF
TRBJ2-5 TRBV2 TRBD1 NA TGTGCCAGCGACAGGGGAAATTACCAAGAGACCCAGTACTTC CASDRGNYQETQYF
TRBJ2-7 TRBV23-1 NA NA TGCGCCAGCAGTCAATTCATTCAGGGCTACGAGCAGTACTTC CASSQFIQGYEQYF
TRBJ2-3 TRBV19 NA NA TGTGCCAGTAGTTCATGGGGCAGATATAGCACAGATACGCAGTATTTT CASSSWGRYSTDTQYF
TRBJ2-3 TRBV20-1 NA NA TGCAGTGCTAGTGGGGCAGCTAGCACAGATACGCAGTATTTT CSASGAASTDTQYF
TRBJ1-4 TRBV5-1 NA NA TGCGCCAGCAGGATAAGGACAGATGGCGAAAAACTGTTTTTT CASRIRTDGEKLFF
TRBJ2-7 TRBV19 TRBD1 NA TGTGCCAGTAGTGTTCGCCCGGCAGGGGGCGGTGAGCAGTACTTC CASSVRPAGGGEQYF
TRBJ2-2 TRBV7-2 TRBD2 NA TGTGCCAGCAGCCCAATTGGACTAGCGGGGGGTGGGACCGGGGAGCTGTTTTTT CASSPIGLAGGGTGELFF
TRBJ2-3 TRBV7-2 NA NA TGTGCCAGCAGCTTAGGGACAGTAATCACAGATACGCAGTATTTT CASSLGTVITDTQYF
TRBJ2-3 TRBV5-1 TRBD1 NA TGCGCCACCTCCCAGGGGGCGTTTGGGACAGATACGCAGTATTTT CATSQGAFGTDTQYF
TRBJ2-7 TRBV4-2 TRBD1 NA TGTGCCAGCAGCGACCGGGACAGGGGTTACGAGCAGTACTTC CASSDRDRGYEQYF
TRBJ1-2 TRBV6-2/TRBV6-3 TRBD1 NA TGTGCCAGCAGTTACTCGATCCGACAGGGGGAGAACTATGGCTACACCTTC CASSYSIRQGENYGYTF
TRBJ1-1 TRBV11-2 NA NA TGTGCCAGCAGCTCCACCACAGAAAACACTGAAGCTTTCTTT CASSSTTENTEAFF
TRBJ1-2 TRBV5-4 NA NA TGTGCCAGCACCGGGGGGACGGGTGGCTACACCTTC CASTGGTGGYTF
TRBJ2-3 TRBV27 NA NA TGTGCCAGCAGTTTTGGCGGGATCTCCACAGATACGCAGTATTTT CASSFGGISTDTQYF
TRBJ2-3 TRBV19 NA few TGTGCCAGTCGCCCCCAGGCATCCACAGATACGCAGTATTTT CASRPQASTDTQYF
TRBJ2-7 TRBV11-2 NA NA TGTGCCAGCAGCTTGGGGCAGGGAGGTCTATCCTACGAGCAGTACTTC CASSLGQGGLSYEQYF
TRBJ1-1 TRBV5-4 NA NA TGTGCCAGCAGCCCCGGACAAGGTGGGAACACTGAAGCTTTCTTT CASSPGQGGNTEAFF
TRBJ1-2 TRBV6-4 NA NA TGTGCCAGCAGTGGGGGGGAGAGCTATGGCTACACCTTC CASSGGESYGYTF
TRBJ2-3 TRBV7-9 TRBD2 NA TGTGCCAGCAGCACCGGGGGACTAGCGGGAAACACAGATACGCAGTATTTT CASSTGGLAGNTDTQYF
TRBJ1-6 TRBV5-1 NA NA TGCGCCAGCAGCTTGGCCGCCGACGACCGAACAGGGCGGCATTCACCCCTCCACTTT CASSLAADDRTGRHSPLHF
TRBJ1-2 TRBV25-1 NA once TGTGCCACCGAACAGGGCCTCTATGGCTACACCTTC CATEQGLYGYTF
TRBJ2-3 TRBV13 TRBD2 NA TGTGCCAGCAGCTCACGGCGGGGTAGCGGGGGCCTTCAAGTAGATACGCAGTATTTT CASSSRRGSGGLQVDTQYF
TRBJ2-1 TRBV5-8 NA NA TGTGCCAGCAGCTTGGCGGTTACCTACAATGAGCAGTTCTTC CASSLAVTYNEQFF
TRBJ2-3 TRBV12-5 TRBD2 NA TGTGCTAGTGGTTGGACCGGGACTAGCATCTTAAAACCTAGCACAGATACGCAGTATTTT CASGWTGTSILKPSTDTQYF
TRBJ1-1 TRBV5-1 NA NA TGCGCCAGCAGCTTGGCCGCAGTCACTGAAGCTTTCTTT CASSLAAVTEAFF
TRBJ2-5 TRBV7-8 TRBD2 NA TGTGCCAGCAGCCTTAGCGGGGAGACCCAGTACTTC CASSLSGETQYF
TRBJ2-1 TRBV6-4 TRBD2 NA TGTGCCAGCAGTGACGGGTCGGGGGGGGTCGACGTGCAGTTCTTC CASSDGSGGVDVQFF
TRBJ2-7 TRBV4-2 TRBD2 NA TGTGCCAGCAGCACTAGGGAGGGAATCGGCTACGAGCAGTACTTC CASSTREGIGYEQYF
TRBJ2-6 TRBV19 TRBD1 NA TGTGCCAGTAGGGACAGGGTAAAGACTGGGGCCAACGTCCTGACTTTC CASRDRVKTGANVLTF
TRBJ2-2 TRBV5-1 NA NA TGCGCCAGCAGCTTGGTGGCAGGCGGGACCGGGGAGCTGTTTTTT CASSLVAGGTGELFF